Given below is one T cell receptor (beta chain) in context. What it binds is unknown. The germline gene is not matched at one end of the junction; a read error may be the cause. These data belong to a study of tumor-infiltrating lymphocytes in primary liver carcinoma. Looking at the study overall: Through surgical resection, the patients' primary liver carcinoma was treated. Donors had hepatocellular carcinoma or combined HCC and intrahepatic cholangiocarcinoma. Findings and caveats of the study: Compared with blood, tumor repertoires held significantly more in their top 250 clones.

The CDR3 sequence is 12 residues long. Germline CDR1 is MDHEN and CDR2 is SYDVKM. The input was about 500 ng total RNA; TCR beta cDNA was made from it with a constant-region primer. Nested multiplex PCR, run for three rounds with slightly modified ARM-PCR, yielded TCR beta libraries. Rounds one and two of PCR, each of 10 to 11 cycles, were primed with TRBV1-TRBV30 forward primers and a C-beta reverse primer. One entry per CDR3 protein, called by TCRdb with MiXCR from the multiplex PCR reads. The sample shows 300,000 to 350,000 distinct CDR3 sequences, roughly 61% of them seen only once. Extraction also yielded germline DNA, while blood RNA was obtained from unsorted whole blood. Prior to the surgical procedure, around 4.3 milliliters of peripheral blood were collected.

Sequenced: peripheral blood. V usage is TRBV28 and J usage is TRBJ2-1; D unresolved. The sequence was obtained from a middle-aged man with primary liver carcinoma and hepatitis B virus infection. For the CDR3, the DNA is TGTGCCAGCAGTTCCTCCGCTACCAGGCAGTTCTTT. Amino acids: CASSSSATRQFF.